The T cell receptor beta chain under discussion was sequenced for a study of T cell repertoires in cytomegalovirus infection. Notes on the study in general: Clonotype analysis showed dominance of the ex vivo response by HLA-C-restricted CMV-specific TCR beta clonotypes.

With 0 bases removed from V and 9 bases from J, the gap between germline ends came to 12 bases. Germline V lookup: CDR1 SGHRS, CDR2 YFSETQ. This CDR3 has 14 residues. Concerning this clonotype itself: Its antigen is not identified.

TCRdb called the reads again in MiXCR, with one record for every CDR3 protein. This table has roughly 920,000 distinct CDR3 sequences, about a third appearing once. The sequence was collected from a human donor in good health (CMV status not recorded). Some clones in this sample may be carry-over from other donors' samples. This material consisted of cultured CD8+ T cells from PBMCs, taken from culture after CMV antigen stimulation. The V and J genes are TRBV5-1 and TRBJ1-4, with D possibly matching TRBD1 (6 bases). CDR3 protein: CASSLDRAPQKLFF. For the CDR3, the DNA is TGCGCCAGCAGCTTGGACAGGGCCCCGCAAAAACTGTTTTTT. The full variable domain, in which reference TRBV5-1 and TRBJ1-4 provide the parts outside the CDR3, is KAGVTQTPRYLIKTRGQQVTLSCSPISGHRSVSWYQQTPGQGLQFLFEYFSETQRNKGNFPGRFSGRQFSNSRSEMNVSTLELGDSALYLCASSLDRAPQKLFFGSGTQLSVL.